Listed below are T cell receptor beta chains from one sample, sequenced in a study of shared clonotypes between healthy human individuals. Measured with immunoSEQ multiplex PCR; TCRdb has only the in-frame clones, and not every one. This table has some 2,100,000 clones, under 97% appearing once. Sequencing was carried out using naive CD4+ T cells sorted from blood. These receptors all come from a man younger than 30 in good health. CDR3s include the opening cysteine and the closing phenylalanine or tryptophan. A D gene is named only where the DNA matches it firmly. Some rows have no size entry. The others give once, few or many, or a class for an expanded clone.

CDR3: CASRPQRVGQGYYNSPLHF
DNA: TGTGCCAGCAGGCCACAGCGAGTTGGTCAGGGGTACTATAATTCACCCCTCCACTTT
D: .
J: TRBJ1-6
size: .
V: TRBV2

CDR3: CASSPQDRGGGYTF
DNA: TGTGCCAGCTCACCACAAGACAGGGGCGGTGGCTACACCTTC
D: TRBD1
J: TRBJ1-2
size: .
V: TRBV18

CDR3: CASRGQGLNTEAFF
DNA: TGTGCCAGCCGAGGACAGGGATTGAACACTGAAGCTTTCTTT
D: TRBD1
J: TRBJ1-1
size: .
V: TRBV6-5

CDR3: CAWSLLLANEQFF
DNA: TGTGCCTGGAGTCTTCTCTTGGCGAATGAGCAGTTCTTC
D: .
J: TRBJ2-1
size: .
V: TRBV30

CDR3: CAWSILETQYF
DNA: TGTGCCTGGAGTATCCTAGAGACCCAGTACTTC
D: .
J: TRBJ2-5
size: .
V: TRBV30

CDR3: CASSPRDRGVAVGYTF
DNA: TGTGCCAGCAGCCCTAGGGACAGGGGGGTAGCAGTCGGCTACACCTTC
D: TRBD1
J: TRBJ1-2
size: .
V: TRBV11-2

CDR3: CASSEWGSQAFF
DNA: TGTGCCAGCAGTGAATGGGGGAGCCAGGCTTTCTTT
D: .
J: TRBJ1-1
size: .
V: TRBV2

CDR3: CASSLAETEFYEQYF
DNA: TGTGCCAGCAGCTTGGCCGAGACAGAGTTCTACGAGCAGTACTTC
D: .
J: TRBJ2-7
size: .
V: TRBV5-8

CDR3: CASSSSSANTIYF
DNA: TGTGCCAGCAGCTCTTCATCGGCGAACACCATATATTTT
D: .
J: TRBJ1-3
size: .
V: TRBV5-4

CDR3: CASSLGTGPGNTIYF
DNA: TGCGCCAGCAGCTTAGGGACAGGGCCTGGAAACACCATATATTTT
D: TRBD1
J: TRBJ1-3
size: .
V: TRBV5-1

CDR3: CASSPRTGVNYGYTF
DNA: TGTGCCAGTAGTCCAAGGACAGGGGTTAACTATGGCTACACCTTC
D: TRBD1
J: TRBJ1-2
size: .
V: TRBV19

CDR3: CASSFLDKTYEQYF
DNA: TGTGCCAGCAGCTTCCTGGACAAAACCTACGAGCAGTACTTC
D: .
J: TRBJ2-7
size: .
V: TRBV11-1

CDR3: CAWSEWGVDQPQHF
DNA: TGTGCCTGGAGTGAGTGGGGGGTTGATCAGCCCCAGCATTTT
D: .
J: TRBJ1-5
size: once
V: TRBV30

CDR3: CASSLPGNGNQPQHF
DNA: TGTGCCAGCAGTTTGCCAGGGAACGGCAATCAGCCCCAGCATTTT
D: .
J: TRBJ1-5
size: .
V: TRBV28

CDR3: CASSLGDYEQYF
DNA: TGTGCCAGCAGCTTGGGAGACTACGAGCAGTACTTC
D: .
J: TRBJ2-7
size: .
V: TRBV11-2

CDR3: CASSREVREGELAKNIQYF
DNA: TGTGCCAGCAGCCGCGAGGTCCGAGAGGGAGAACTAGCCAAAAACATTCAGTACTTC
D: .
J: TRBJ2-4
size: .
V: TRBV5-6

CDR3: CATALPVMRKRDTGELFF
DNA: TGTGCCACCGCTCTTCCCGTTATGAGGAAGCGAGACACCGGGGAGCTGTTTTTT
D: .
J: TRBJ2-2
size: .
V: TRBV2

CDR3: CASSDAGAAPPLHF
DNA: TGTGCCAGCAGTGATGCAGGGGCCGCCCCACCCCTCCACTTT
D: .
J: TRBJ1-6
size: few
V: TRBV2

CDR3: CASSRQTDTGELFF
DNA: TGTGCCAGTAGCCGCCAGACCGACACCGGGGAGCTGTTTTTT
D: .
J: TRBJ2-2
size: .
V: TRBV19

CDR3: CASMTGGGTDTQYF
DNA: TGTGCCAGCATGACAGGGGGCGGAACTGATACGCAGTATTTT
D: TRBD1
J: TRBJ2-3
size: .
V: TRBV28

CDR3: CASSFRRTGKGPQHF
DNA: TGTGCCAGCAGTTTCCGGAGGACAGGGAAAGGGCCCCAGCATTTT
D: TRBD1
J: TRBJ1-5
size: .
V: TRBV28

CDR3: CASSQREGDTEAFF
DNA: TGTGCCAGCTCTCAGCGAGAAGGCGACACTGAAGCTTTCTTT
D: .
J: TRBJ1-1
size: .
V: TRBV18

CDR3: CASSLGGSPQETQYF
DNA: TGTGCCAGCAGCCTTGGTGGGAGTCCTCAAGAGACCCAGTACTTC
D: .
J: TRBJ2-5
size: .
V: TRBV5-4

CDR3: CASSLGGTGELFF
DNA: TGTGCCAGCAGCCTCGGGGGGACCGGGGAGCTGTTTTTT
D: TRBD2
J: TRBJ2-2
size: once
V: TRBV11-2

CDR3: CASSGQPGTASTDTQYF
DNA: TGTGCCAGCAGCGGCCAACCCGGGACAGCTAGCACAGATACGCAGTATTTT
D: TRBD1
J: TRBJ2-3
size: .
V: TRBV7-3

CDR3: CASSPGTSFSYNEQFF
DNA: TGTGCCAGCAGCCCTGGGACTTCATTCTCCTACAATGAGCAGTTCTTC
D: .
J: TRBJ2-1
size: .
V: TRBV11-3

CDR3: CASSESGFGEQYF
DNA: TGTGCCAGCAGTGAATCAGGGTTCGGCGAGCAGTACTTC
D: .
J: TRBJ2-7
size: .
V: TRBV6-1

CDR3: CASSYQGDGYTF
DNA: TGTGCCAGCAGTTACCAAGGGGACGGCTACACCTTC
D: .
J: TRBJ1-2
size: .
V: TRBV6-5

CDR3: CASSPAGTGYGYTF
DNA: TGTGCCAGCTCACCAGCCGGGACGGGCTATGGCTACACCTTC
D: .
J: TRBJ1-2
size: .
V: TRBV18

CDR3: CASWDRSATDTQYF
DNA: TGTGCCTCCTGGGACAGGAGCGCCACAGATACGCAGTATTTT
D: TRBD1
J: TRBJ2-3
size: .
V: TRBV10-3

CDR3: CASSFQDYEQYF
DNA: TGTGCTAGCAGCTTCCAGGACTACGAGCAGTACTTC
D: .
J: TRBJ2-7
size: .
V: TRBV7-7

CDR3: CASSLTDTEAFF
DNA: TGTGCCAGCAGCTTGACAGACACTGAAGCTTTCTTT
D: .
J: TRBJ1-1
size: .
V: TRBV5-8

CDR3: CAWSVVGGYTDTQYF
DNA: TGTGCCTGGAGTGTAGTGGGAGGCTACACAGATACGCAGTATTTT
D: .
J: TRBJ2-3
size: .
V: TRBV30

CDR3: CASGMIPYEQYF
DNA: TGTGCCAGCGGGATGATACCCTACGAGCAGTACTTC
D: .
J: TRBJ2-7
size: .
V: TRBV2

CDR3: CAISGIYEQYF
DNA: TGTGCCATCAGTGGGATATACGAGCAGTACTTC
D: .
J: TRBJ2-7
size: .
V: TRBV10-3

CDR3: CASSFSTGASTDTQYF
DNA: TGCGCCAGCAGCTTCTCTACAGGGGCGAGCACAGATACGCAGTATTTT
D: TRBD1
J: TRBJ2-3
size: .
V: TRBV5-1

CDR3: CAGKTGVASEAFF
DNA: TGTGCCGGAAAGACAGGGGTGGCCTCTGAAGCTTTCTTT
D: TRBD1
J: TRBJ1-1
size: .
V: TRBV2

CDR3: CASSWGGEQYF
DNA: TGTGCCAGCAGTTGGGGAGGCGAGCAGTACTTC
D: .
J: TRBJ2-7
size: .
V: TRBV6-5

CDR3: CASSLAFRGQRQETQYF
DNA: TGTGCCAGCAGCTTGGCGTTCCGGGGCCAACGTCAAGAGACCCAGTACTTC
D: .
J: TRBJ2-5
size: .
V: TRBV5-6

CDR3: CASRAGQGSYEQYF
DNA: TGTGCCAGCAGAGCCGGTCAGGGGTCCTACGAGCAGTACTTC
D: .
J: TRBJ2-7
size: .
V: TRBV6-4

CDR3: CASEGRLAPPDTQYF
DNA: TGTGCCAGCGAAGGTCGACTAGCGCCCCCGGATACGCAGTATTTT
D: TRBD2
J: TRBJ2-3
size: .
V: TRBV2

CDR3: CASTARGTDTQYF
DNA: TGCGCCAGCACGGCCAGGGGCACAGATACGCAGTATTTT
D: .
J: TRBJ2-3
size: once
V: TRBV10-1

CDR3: CASRSSEIGGRNEQFF
DNA: TGTGCCAGCAGGTCTAGCGAGATCGGAGGTCGGAATGAGCAGTTCTTC
D: .
J: TRBJ2-1
size: .
V: TRBV2

CDR3: CASSPPVGSNNEQFF
DNA: TGTGCCAGCTCACCACCGGTAGGGTCAAACAATGAGCAGTTCTTC
D: .
J: TRBJ2-1
size: .
V: TRBV18

CDR3: CASSLGGTNTEAFF
DNA: TGTGCCAGCAGCTTAGGCGGGACTAACACTGAAGCTTTCTTT
D: .
J: TRBJ1-1
size: .
V: TRBV7-9

CDR3: CASSFELTGSYEQYF
DNA: TGCGCCAGCAGCTTCGAACTTACAGGCTCCTACGAGCAGTACTTC
D: .
J: TRBJ2-7
size: once
V: TRBV5-1

CDR3: CAWGRGQTSGRALGTYEQYF
DNA: TGTGCCTGGGGGCGCGGCCAAACTAGCGGGAGGGCCCTCGGAACCTACGAGCAGTACTTC
D: TRBD2
J: TRBJ2-7
size: .
V: TRBV30

CDR3: CAWSVRGGYNQPQHF
DNA: TGTGCCTGGAGTGTAAGGGGGGGGTACAATCAGCCCCAGCATTTT
D: .
J: TRBJ1-5
size: .
V: TRBV30

CDR3: CASSSPPTYEQYF
DNA: TGTGCCAGCAGTTCCCCCCCAACCTACGAGCAGTACTTC
D: .
J: TRBJ2-7
size: .
V: TRBV28

CDR3: CASSGGTSGPTDTQYF
DNA: TGTGCCAGCAGCGGGGGGACTAGCGGCCCCACAGATACGCAGTATTTT
D: TRBD2
J: TRBJ2-3
size: .
V: TRBV2

CDR3: CASSPLTSGQETQYF
DNA: TGTGCTAGCAGCCCCCTGACTAGCGGACAAGAGACCCAGTACTTC
D: TRBD2
J: TRBJ2-5
size: .
V: TRBV7-7

CDR3: CASSMDRGNSPLHF
DNA: TGTGCCAGTAGTATGGACAGGGGGAATTCACCCCTCCACTTT
D: TRBD1
J: TRBJ1-6
size: once
V: TRBV19

CDR3: CSARDGYEQYF
DNA: TGCAGTGCTAGAGATGGGTACGAGCAGTACTTC
D: .
J: TRBJ2-7
size: .
V: TRBV20-1

CDR3: CASSQDQGVNTGELFF
DNA: TGCGCCAGCAGCCAAGATCAGGGAGTTAACACCGGGGAGCTGTTTTTT
D: .
J: TRBJ2-2
size: .
V: TRBV4-3

CDR3: CATGGSQGGVQPQHF
DNA: TGTGCCACCGGGGGGTCCCAGGGTGGAGTTCAGCCCCAGCATTTT
D: .
J: TRBJ1-5
size: .
V: TRBV10-3